This entry concerns a single TCR beta chain. Its antigen remains unidentified. The data stem from a study of T cell responses to AZD1222 COVID-19 vaccine. Study as a whole: Second-dose intervals of approximately 4 or approximately 12 weeks were pooled.

Sequencing used immunoSEQ multiplex PCR; TCRdb keeps in-frame clones, though not all of them. There are some 130,000 clones in the sample; about four fifths occur only once, and over 4% lies in the top ten. Study-wide results and caveats: Across the whole spike, CD4 TCRs peaked at regions 160-218 and 743-854. Nearly half of spike-specific TCRs reportedly go after variant regions that carry no mutations. The donor cohort was predominantly white British with a female majority, and clonal diversity may have been underestimated.

The specimen was peripheral blood, collected on day 0 of AZD1222 vaccination. This receptor was identified in an adult in good health.

The CDR3 region is CAISEWGTDYTF. CDR3 coding DNA: TGTGCCATCAGTGAGTGGGGGACCGACTACACCTTC. The chain uses TRBV10-3 and TRBJ1-2; D may be TRBD1 (5 bases). Germline V gene sequence: CDR1 ENHRY, CDR2 SYGVKD. Deletions cut 1 base from V and 10 bases from J, with 10 bases between. This CDR3 has 12 amino acids.